This TCR beta chain stems from a study of early T cells in non-severe SARS-CoV-2 infection. This clonotype was picked up many times. Researchers attached unique molecular identifiers to individual cDNA molecules. TCRdb used MiXCR to reprocess the 5' RACE reads, holding one entry per CDR3 protein. The table has about 64,000 distinct CDR3 sequences, approximately 8.8% seen once. The CDR3 runs to 14 residues. Trimming pared 2 bases from V and 2 bases from J, leaving 8 bases between. Germline values: CDR1 MRHNA, CDR2 SNTAGT. The rearrangement joins TRBV6-4 to TRBJ2-3, with D unresolved. This clonotype was obtained from an adult who was a healthcare worker with PCR-confirmed SARS-CoV-2 infection or an uninfected control (not recorded which). Source: whole blood, taken at baseline. The CDR3 DNA sequence: TGTGCCAGCAGTGACGACGGAGACACAGATACGCAGTATTTT. Translated, it gives CASSDDGDTDTQYF.